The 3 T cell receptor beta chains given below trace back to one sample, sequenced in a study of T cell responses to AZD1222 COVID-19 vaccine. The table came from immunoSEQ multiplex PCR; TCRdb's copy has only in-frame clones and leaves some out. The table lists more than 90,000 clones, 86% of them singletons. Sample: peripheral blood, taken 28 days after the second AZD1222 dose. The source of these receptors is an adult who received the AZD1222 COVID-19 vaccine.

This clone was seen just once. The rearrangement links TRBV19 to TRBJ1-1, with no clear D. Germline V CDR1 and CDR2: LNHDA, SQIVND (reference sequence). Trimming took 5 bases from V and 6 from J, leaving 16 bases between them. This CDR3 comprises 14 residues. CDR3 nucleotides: TGTGCCAGTAGTCCGAGTGGTTCTATCTCTGAAGCTTTCTTT. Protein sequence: CASSPSGSISEAFF. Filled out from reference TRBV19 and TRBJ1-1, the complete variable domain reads DGGITQSPKYLFRKEGQNVTLSCEQNLNHDAMYWYRQDPGQGLRLIYYSQIVNDFQKGDIAEGYSVSREKKESFPLTVTSAQKNPTAFYLCASSPSGSISEAFFGQGTRLTVV.

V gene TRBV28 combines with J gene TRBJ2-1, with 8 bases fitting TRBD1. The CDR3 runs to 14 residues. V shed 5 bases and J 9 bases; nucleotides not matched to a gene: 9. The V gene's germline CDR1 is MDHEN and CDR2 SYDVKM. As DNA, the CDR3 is TGTGCCAGCAGTCCATGGACAGGGAAAGGTGAGCAGTTCTTC. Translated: CASSPWTGKGEQFF.

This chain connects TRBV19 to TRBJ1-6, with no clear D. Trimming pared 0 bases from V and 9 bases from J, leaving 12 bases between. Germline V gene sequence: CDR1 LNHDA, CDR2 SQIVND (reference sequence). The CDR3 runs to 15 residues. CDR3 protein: CASSIDRNGVSPLHF. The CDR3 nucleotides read TGTGCCAGTAGTATAGATCGGAACGGGGTTTCACCCCTCCACTTT.